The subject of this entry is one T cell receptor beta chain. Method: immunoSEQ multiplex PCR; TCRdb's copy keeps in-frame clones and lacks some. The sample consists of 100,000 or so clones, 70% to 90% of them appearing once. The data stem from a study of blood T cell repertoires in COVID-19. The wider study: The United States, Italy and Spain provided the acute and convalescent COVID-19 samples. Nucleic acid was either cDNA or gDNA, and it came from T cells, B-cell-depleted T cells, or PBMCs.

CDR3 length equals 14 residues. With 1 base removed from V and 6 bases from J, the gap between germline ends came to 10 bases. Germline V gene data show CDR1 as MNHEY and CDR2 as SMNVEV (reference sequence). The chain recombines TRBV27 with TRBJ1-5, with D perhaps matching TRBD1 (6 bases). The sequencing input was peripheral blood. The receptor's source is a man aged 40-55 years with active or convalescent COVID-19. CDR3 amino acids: CASSLYTGLQPQHF. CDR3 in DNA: TGTGCCAGCAGTTTATACACAGGGCTTCAGCCCCAGCATTTT.